The following is a T cell receptor beta chain sequence with its context. The repertoire was sequenced with immunoSEQ multiplex PCR; TCRdb's copy has only in-frame clones and lacks some. The repertoire holds roughly 1,000,000 clones, with 75% to 85% as singletons. The authors divided CD4+ cells into CD45RA+ naive and CD45RA-negative memory subsets. This specimen belongs to a study of shared clonotypes between healthy human individuals. CDR1 is LNHDA and CDR2 is SQIVND in the germline V gene (reference sequence). The ends were cut back, 5 bases at V and 4 bases at J, with 20 bases in the middle. There are 16 residues in the CDR3.

This chain connects TRBV19 to TRBJ1-1, with D unclear. What was sequenced was memory CD4+ T cells from PBMCs. Described subset: CD45RA-negative fraction. This TCR came from a man younger than 30 in good health. Some clones in this sample may be carry-over from other donors' samples. The CDR3 region has the DNA TGTGCCAGTAGTGTATCCAAAAGGGTTGTTGGCACTGAAGCTTTCTTT. It translates to CASSVSKRVVGTEAFF.